This TCR beta chain was captured in a study of blood T cell repertoires in COVID-19. As for the study in general: The cDNA or gDNA used as material had been derived from T cells, B-cell-depleted T cells, or PBMCs.

The germline CDR1 and CDR2 sequences are LGHNA and YNFKEQ. This CDR3 comprises 15 residues. V was clipped by 2 bases and J by 5 bases; unmatched bases: 6. As processed by the authors: Quantification of nucleated cells was approximated via reference gene primer amplification. This table comes from immunoSEQ multiplex PCR, and its TCRdb copy is limited to in-frame clones, with some not included. The V and J calls and clone size come from that table; D and trimming were worked out from the DNA. The data hold roughly 100,000 clones, with 81% observed a single time. The genes are TRBV4-2 and TRBJ1-2; 9 nucleotides line up with TRBD1. This receptor was taken from a man aged 80 or over with acute or convalescent COVID-19. Sequencing used peripheral blood. The CDR3 is CASSQSGQGKYGYTF. CDR3 sequence (DNA): TGTGCCAGCAGCCAATCGGGACAGGGTAAATATGGCTACACCTTC.